The 9 T cell receptor beta chains listed next were all sequenced from one sample in a study of shared clonotypes between healthy human individuals. The table came from immunoSEQ multiplex PCR; TCRdb's copy has only in-frame clones and leaves some out. The sample records roughly 490,000 clones, 76% being singletons. Sequencing was carried out using PBMCs. The receptor set was obtained from a woman in her thirties or forties in good health. Some clones in this sample may be carry-over from other donors' samples.

The rearrangement links TRBV21-1 to TRBJ2-2; TRBD1 is the table's D call and was not checked against the DNA. TRBV21-1 is flagged as a pseudogene. This CDR3 comprises 17 residues. Written as DNA, the CDR3 is TGTGCCAGCAGCCTTACACTTGACAGGAGGAACACCGGGGAGCTGTTTTTT. It is translated as CASSLTLDRRNTGELFF.

The V gene is TRBV5-6, the J gene TRBJ2-1; D is unclear. CDR3 length: 13 amino acids. Deletions cut 4 bases from V and 1 base from J, with 6 bases between. Germline V lookup: CDR1 SGHDT, CDR2 YYEEEE. CDR3 sequence reads: CASSPESYNEQFF. The CDR3 bases are TGTGCCAGCAGCCCCGAATCCTACAATGAGCAGTTCTTC. The whole variable domain, filled in from reference TRBV5-6 and TRBJ2-1, reads DAGVTQSPTHLIKTRGQQVTLRCSPKSGHDTVSWYQQALGQGPQFIFQYYEEEERQRGNFPDRFSGHQFPNYSSELNVNALLLGDSALYLCASSPESYNEQFFGPGTRLTVL.

This chain links TRBV5-4 with TRBJ2-6; TRBD1 matches at 10 bases. The CDR3 is made up of 17 amino acids. Germline V gives CDR1 SGHNT, CDR2 YYREEE (reference sequence). The V segment lost 4 bases and the J segment 3 bases; nucleotides outside the gene matches: 7. The CDR3 DNA reads as TGTGCCAGCAGCCTCGGGACAGGGGAAAGTGGGGCCAACGTCCTGACTTTC. Protein sequence: CASSLGTGESGANVLTF.

The chain's CDR3 is CASSVGDAGRANTGELFF. The CDR3 DNA reads as TGTGCCAGCAGCGTAGGAGACGCGGGAAGGGCTAACACCGGGGAGCTGTTTTTT. V and J are TRBV9 and TRBJ2-2; perhaps TRBD2 as D (6 bases). Trimming pared 0 bases from V and 2 bases from J, leaving 17 bases between. The CDR3 is 18 residues long. Germline-derived CDR1 and CDR2 are SGDLS and YYNGEE.

This clone appeared a few times. J is TRBJ1-1 and V is TRBV9, with 8 bases matching TRBD1. CDR3 length: 13 amino acids. V lost 6 bases, J lost 5 bases, and 6 bases stayed unmatched. Germline lookup yields CDR1 SGDLS and CDR2 YYNGEE. In DNA, the CDR3 is TGTGCCAGCACCCCACAGGGGGGAACTGAAGCTTTCTTT. This sequence encodes CASTPQGGTEAFF.

The CDR3 DNA follows: TGTGCCACCAGATGGGGGACAGGGGATGAAAAACTGTTTTTT. Translation gives CATRWGTGDEKLFF. The chain carries TRBV15 and TRBJ1-4; 10 bases are a match to TRBD1. The germline CDR1 and CDR2 sequences are LNHNV and YYDKDF (reference sequence). V shed 6 bases and J 6 bases; nucleotides not matched to a gene: 4. CDR3 length: 14 amino acids.

This chain links TRBV2 with TRBJ1-5; TRBD1 agrees at 7 bases. The V and J ends lost 3 bases and 2 bases, in that order; junction bases with no gene match: 1. This CDR3 has 14 amino acids. CDR1 is SNHLY and CDR2 is FYNNEI in the germline V gene. CDR3 DNA sequence: TGTGCCAGCAGTGAGCAGGGGGGCAATCAGCCCCAGCATTTT. Its translation is CASSEQGGNQPQHF.

The gene calls are TRBV9 and TRBJ2-5; D gene ambiguous. Per the germline V gene, CDR1 is SGDLS and CDR2 is YYNGEE. V lost 3 bases and J 1 base, leaving 7 bases between the germline ends. This CDR3 contains 13 residues. The CDR3 sequence: CASSAGPQETQYF. CDR3 nucleotide sequence: TGTGCCAGCAGCGCCGGGCCCCAAGAGACCCAGTACTTC.

V gene TRBV4-2 combines with J gene TRBJ2-2, with a weak D call TRBD2 (5 bases). The CDR3 has 14 residues. Germline V gives CDR1 LGHNA, CDR2 YNFKEQ. Trimming took 0 bases from V and 6 from J, leaving 8 bases between them. Here the CDR3 DNA reads TGTGCCAGCAGCCAAGATTCTAGCTCCGGGGAGCTGTTTTTT. It codes for CASSQDSSSGELFF.